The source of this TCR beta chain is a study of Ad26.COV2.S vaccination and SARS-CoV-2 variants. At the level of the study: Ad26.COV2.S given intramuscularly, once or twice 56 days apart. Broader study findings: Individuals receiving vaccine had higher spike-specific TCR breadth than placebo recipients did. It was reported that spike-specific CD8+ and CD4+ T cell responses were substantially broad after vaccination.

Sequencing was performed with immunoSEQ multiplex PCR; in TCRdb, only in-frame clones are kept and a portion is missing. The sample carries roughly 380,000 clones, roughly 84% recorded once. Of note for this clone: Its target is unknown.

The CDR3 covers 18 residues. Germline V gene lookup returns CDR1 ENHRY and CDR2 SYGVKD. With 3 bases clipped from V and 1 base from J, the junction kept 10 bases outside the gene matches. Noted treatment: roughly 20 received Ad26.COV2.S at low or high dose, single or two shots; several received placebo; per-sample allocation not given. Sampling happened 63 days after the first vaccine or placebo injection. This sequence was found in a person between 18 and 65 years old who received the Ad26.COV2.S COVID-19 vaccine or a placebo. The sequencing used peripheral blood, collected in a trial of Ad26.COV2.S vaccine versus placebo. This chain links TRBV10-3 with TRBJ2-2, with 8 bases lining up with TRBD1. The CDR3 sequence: CAISELQGALLNTGELFF. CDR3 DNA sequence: TGTGCCATCAGTGAATTGCAGGGGGCCTTGTTGAACACCGGGGAGCTGTTTTTT.